This TCR beta chain was profiled in a study of TIL therapy for anti-PD-1-resistant metastatic lung cancer. Looked up from germline, CDR1 is DFQATT and CDR2 is SNEGSKA (reference sequence). Deletions cut 3 bases from V and 1 base from J, with 9 bases between. The length of the CDR3 is 13 residues. As to time point: pre-treatment sample, taken before nivolumab and TIL therapy. Patients were adults with stage 4 NSCLC. This clone was detected once. Sequencing used immunoSEQ v3. TCRdb keeps only in-frame clones here, not all; method: immunoSEQ multiplex PCR. The sample shows approximately 50,000 clones, approximately 78% of them seen only once.

The TCR was taken from a person aged 30 to 80 with non-small cell lung cancer. This sample comprised blood, obtained at baseline. The chain combines TRBV20-1 with TRBJ1-1; no firm D call. CDR3 sequence: CSASERWNTEAFF. The CDR3 DNA follows: TGCAGTGCTAGTGAGCGATGGAACACTGAAGCTTTCTTT.